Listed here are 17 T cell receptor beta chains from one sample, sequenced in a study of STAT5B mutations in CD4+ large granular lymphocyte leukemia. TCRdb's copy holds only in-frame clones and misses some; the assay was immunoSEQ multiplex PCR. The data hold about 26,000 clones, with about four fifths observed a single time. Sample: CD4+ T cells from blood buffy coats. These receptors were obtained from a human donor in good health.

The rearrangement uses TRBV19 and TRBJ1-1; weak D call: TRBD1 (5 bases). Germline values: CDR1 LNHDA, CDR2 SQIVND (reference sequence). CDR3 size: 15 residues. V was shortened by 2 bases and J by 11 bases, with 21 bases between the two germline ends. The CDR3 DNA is TGTGCCAGTAGTATACCCCCCGGGCAGGGCGGGAGGGCTTTCTTT. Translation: CASSIPPGQGGRAFF.

The CDR3 coding sequence is TGCAGTACCGCACTACGGGGGACCCAGTACTTC. Translating it yields CSTALRGTQYF. This rearrangement joins TRBV20-1 to TRBJ2-5, with a weak D call TRBD2 (5 bases). The CDR3 has 11 residues. Germline V gene lookup returns CDR1 DFQATT and CDR2 SNEGSKA (reference sequence). Trimming stripped 8 bases from V and 7 bases from J, with 14 bases between.

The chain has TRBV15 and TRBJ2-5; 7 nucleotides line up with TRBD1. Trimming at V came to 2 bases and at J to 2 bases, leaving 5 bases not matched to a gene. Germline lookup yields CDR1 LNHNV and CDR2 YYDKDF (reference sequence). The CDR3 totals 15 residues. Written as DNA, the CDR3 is TGTGCCACCAGCAGATCAAGACAGGGACAAGAGACCCAGTACTTC. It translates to CATSRSRQGQETQYF.

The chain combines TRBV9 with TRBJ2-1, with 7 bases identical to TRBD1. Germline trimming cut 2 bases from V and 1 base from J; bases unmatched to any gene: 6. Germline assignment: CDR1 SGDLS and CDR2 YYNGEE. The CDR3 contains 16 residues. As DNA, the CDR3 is TGTGCCAGCAGCGTTGGGACAGATAGGTCCTACAATGAGCAGTTCTTC. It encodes CASSVGTDRSYNEQFF.

CDR3: CASSTRQGVFRDGYTF. The CDR3, as DNA: TGTGCCAGCAGCACACGACAGGGGGTGTTCCGTGATGGCTACACCTTC. V and J are TRBV13 and TRBJ1-2; 9 bases match TRBD1. CDR1 and CDR2 from the germline V gene are PRHDT and FYEKMQ (reference sequence). V lost 5 bases and J lost 6; bases outside the gene matches: 13. CDR3 size: 16 residues.

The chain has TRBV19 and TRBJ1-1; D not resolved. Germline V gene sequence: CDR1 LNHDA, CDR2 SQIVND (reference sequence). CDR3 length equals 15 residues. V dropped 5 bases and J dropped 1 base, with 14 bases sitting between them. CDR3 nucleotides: TGTGCCAGTAGTTCCCTCTGGCGGGGGAACACTGAAGCTTTCTTT. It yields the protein CASSSLWRGNTEAFF.

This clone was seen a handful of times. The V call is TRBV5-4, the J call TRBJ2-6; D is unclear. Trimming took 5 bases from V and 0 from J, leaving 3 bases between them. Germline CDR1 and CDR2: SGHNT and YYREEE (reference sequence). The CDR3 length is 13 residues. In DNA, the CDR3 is TGTGCCAGCAGGTACTCTGGGGCCAACGTCCTGACTTTC. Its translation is CASRYSGANVLTF.

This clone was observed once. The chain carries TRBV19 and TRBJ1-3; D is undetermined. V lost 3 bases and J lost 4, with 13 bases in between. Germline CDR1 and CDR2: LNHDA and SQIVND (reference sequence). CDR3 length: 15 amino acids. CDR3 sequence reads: CASSIRRPGGNTIYF. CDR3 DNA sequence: TGTGCCAGTAGTATTAGAAGGCCTGGGGGAAACACCATATATTTT.

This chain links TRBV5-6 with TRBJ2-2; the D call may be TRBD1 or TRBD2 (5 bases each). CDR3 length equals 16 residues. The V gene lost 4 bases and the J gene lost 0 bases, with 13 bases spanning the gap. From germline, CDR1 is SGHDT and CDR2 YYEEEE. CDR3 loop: CASSPTGPTNTGELFF. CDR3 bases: TGTGCCAGCAGCCCGACGGGACCTACGAACACCGGGGAGCTGTTTTTT.

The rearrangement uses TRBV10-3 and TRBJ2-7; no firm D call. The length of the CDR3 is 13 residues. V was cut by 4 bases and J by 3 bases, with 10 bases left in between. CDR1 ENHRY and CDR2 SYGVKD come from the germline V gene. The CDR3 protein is CAISGGTFYEQYV. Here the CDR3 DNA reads TGTGCCATCAGTGGTGGTACGTTCTACGAGCAGTACGTC.

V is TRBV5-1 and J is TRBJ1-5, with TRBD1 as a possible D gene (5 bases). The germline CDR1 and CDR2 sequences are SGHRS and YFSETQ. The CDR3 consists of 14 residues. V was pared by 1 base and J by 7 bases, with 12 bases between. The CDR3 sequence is CASSLWGEGQPQHF. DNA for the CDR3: TGCGCCAGCAGCTTGTGGGGGGAAGGCCAGCCCCAGCATTTT.

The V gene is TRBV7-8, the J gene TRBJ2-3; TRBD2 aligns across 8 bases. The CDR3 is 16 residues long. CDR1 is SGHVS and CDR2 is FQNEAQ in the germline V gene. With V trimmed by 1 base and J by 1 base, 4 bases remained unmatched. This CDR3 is CASSLGGGLRTDTQYF. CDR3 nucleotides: TGTGCCAGCAGCTTAGGCGGGGGGCTTCGCACAGATACGCAGTATTTT.

CDR3 sequence reads: CASSPNLDTQYF. The CDR3 nucleotides read TGTGCCAGCAGCCCCAATTTGGATACGCAGTATTTT. The chain recombines TRBV7-9 with TRBJ2-3; D gene unclear. V lost 5 bases, J lost 6 bases, and 9 bases lay in between. This CDR3 region has 12 residues. Germline CDR1 SEHNR, CDR2 FQNEAQ (reference sequence).

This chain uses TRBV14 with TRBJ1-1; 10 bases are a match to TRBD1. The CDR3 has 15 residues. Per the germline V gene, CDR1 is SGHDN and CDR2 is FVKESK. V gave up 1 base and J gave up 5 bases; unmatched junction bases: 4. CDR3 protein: CASSQGTGGRTEAFF. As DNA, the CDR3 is TGTGCCAGCAGCCAAGGGACAGGGGGACGGACTGAAGCTTTCTTT.

For the CDR3, the DNA is TGTGCCAGCACGGACGGGAAAGGGGGGTTTGACACCGGGGAGCTGTTTTTT. Protein product: CASTDGKGGFDTGELFF. This rearrangement joins TRBV27 to TRBJ2-2; D could derive from TRBD1 or TRBD2 (6 bases each). The CDR3 runs to 17 residues. Looked up from germline, CDR1 is MNHEY and CDR2 is SMNVEV (reference sequence). V was cut by 7 bases and J by 3 bases, with 21 bases left in between.

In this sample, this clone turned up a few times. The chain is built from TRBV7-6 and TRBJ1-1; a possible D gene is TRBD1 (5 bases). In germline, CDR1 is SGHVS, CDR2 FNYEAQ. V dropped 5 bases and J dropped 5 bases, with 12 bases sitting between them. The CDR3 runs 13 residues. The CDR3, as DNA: TGTGCCAGCAGCCCATTCGGGGGGACTGAAGCTTTCTTT. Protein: CASSPFGGTEAFF.

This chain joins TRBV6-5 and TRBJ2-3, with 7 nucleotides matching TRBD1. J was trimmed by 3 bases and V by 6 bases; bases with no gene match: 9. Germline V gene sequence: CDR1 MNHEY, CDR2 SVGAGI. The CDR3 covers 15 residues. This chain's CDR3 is CASRAYRGLTDTQYF. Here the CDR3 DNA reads TGTGCCAGCAGGGCTTACAGGGGTTTAACAGATACGCAGTATTTT.